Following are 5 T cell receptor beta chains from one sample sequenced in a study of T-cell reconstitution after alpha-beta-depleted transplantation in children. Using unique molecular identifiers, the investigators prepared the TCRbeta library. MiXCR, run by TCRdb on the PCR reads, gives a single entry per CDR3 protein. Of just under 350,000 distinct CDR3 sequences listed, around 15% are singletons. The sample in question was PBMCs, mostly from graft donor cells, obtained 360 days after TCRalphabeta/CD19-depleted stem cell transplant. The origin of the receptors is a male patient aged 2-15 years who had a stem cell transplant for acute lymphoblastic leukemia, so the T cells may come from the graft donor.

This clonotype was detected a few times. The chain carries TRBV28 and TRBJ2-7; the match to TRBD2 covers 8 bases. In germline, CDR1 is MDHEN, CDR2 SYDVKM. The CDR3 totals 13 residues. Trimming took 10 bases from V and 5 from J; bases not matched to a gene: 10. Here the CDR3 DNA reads TGTGCCACCGGGGGGGGGACCTTGGACGAGCAGTACTTC. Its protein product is CATGGGTLDEQYF.

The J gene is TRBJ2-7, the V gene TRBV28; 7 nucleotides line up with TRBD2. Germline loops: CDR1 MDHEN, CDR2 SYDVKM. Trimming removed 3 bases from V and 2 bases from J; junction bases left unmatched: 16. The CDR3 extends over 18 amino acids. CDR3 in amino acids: CASSFFFALGGSAYEQYF. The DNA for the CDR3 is TGTGCCAGCAGTTTCTTTTTTGCTCTCGGGGGGAGCGCCTACGAGCAGTACTTC.

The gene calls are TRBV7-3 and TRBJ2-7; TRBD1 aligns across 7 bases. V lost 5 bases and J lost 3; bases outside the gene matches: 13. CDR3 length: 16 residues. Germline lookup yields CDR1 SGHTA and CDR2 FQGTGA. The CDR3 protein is CASSPQRTGSFYEQYF. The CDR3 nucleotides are TGTGCCAGCAGCCCCCAACGGACAGGTTCCTTCTACGAGCAGTACTTC.

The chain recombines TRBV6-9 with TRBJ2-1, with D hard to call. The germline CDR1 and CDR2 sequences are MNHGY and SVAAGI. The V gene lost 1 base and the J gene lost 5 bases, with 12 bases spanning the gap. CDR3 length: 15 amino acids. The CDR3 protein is CASSYCKGPDNEQFF. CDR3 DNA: TGTGCCAGCAGTTATTGTAAGGGTCCCGACAATGAGCAGTTCTTC.

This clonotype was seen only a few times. The CDR3 loop is CASSDRRGTRSNQPQHF. Written as DNA, the CDR3 is TGTGCCAGCAGTGACAGACGAGGGACTCGGAGCAATCAGCCCCAGCATTTT. This chain uses TRBV2 with TRBJ1-5, with D perhaps matching TRBD1 (5 bases). This CDR3 is built from 17 residues. The V end lost 3 bases, the J end lost 1 base, and 16 bases lay between the germline ends. Germline V gene sequence: CDR1 SNHLY, CDR2 FYNNEI.